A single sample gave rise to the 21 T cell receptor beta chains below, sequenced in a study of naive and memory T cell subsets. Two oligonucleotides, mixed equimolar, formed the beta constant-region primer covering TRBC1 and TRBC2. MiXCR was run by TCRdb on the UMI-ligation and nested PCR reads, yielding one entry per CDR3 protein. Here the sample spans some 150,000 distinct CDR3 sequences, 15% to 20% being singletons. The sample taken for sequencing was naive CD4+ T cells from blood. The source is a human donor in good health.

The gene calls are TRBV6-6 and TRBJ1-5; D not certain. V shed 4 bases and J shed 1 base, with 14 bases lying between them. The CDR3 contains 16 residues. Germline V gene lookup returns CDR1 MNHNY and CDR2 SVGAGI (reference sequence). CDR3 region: CASSWGLGSSNQPQHF. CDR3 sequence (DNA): TGTGCCAGCAGTTGGGGTCTGGGGTCGAGCAATCAGCCCCAGCATTTT.

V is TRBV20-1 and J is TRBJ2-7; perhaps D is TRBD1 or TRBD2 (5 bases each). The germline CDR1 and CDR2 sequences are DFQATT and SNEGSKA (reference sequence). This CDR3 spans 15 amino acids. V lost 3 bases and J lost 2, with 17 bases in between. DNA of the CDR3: TGCAGTGCTAGCGACAACCGGGACCTGGCCTACGAGCAGTACTTC. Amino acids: CSASDNRDLAYEQYF.

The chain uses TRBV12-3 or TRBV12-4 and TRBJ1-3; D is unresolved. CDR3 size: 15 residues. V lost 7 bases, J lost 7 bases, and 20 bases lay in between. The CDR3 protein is CASTDKVLPGNTIYF. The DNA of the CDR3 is TGTGCCAGCACTGATAAGGTCCTACCGGGGAACACCATATATTTT.

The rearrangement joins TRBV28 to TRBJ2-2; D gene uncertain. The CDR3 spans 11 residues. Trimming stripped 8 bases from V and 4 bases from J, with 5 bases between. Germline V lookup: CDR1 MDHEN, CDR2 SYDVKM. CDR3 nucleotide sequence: TGTGCCAGCGAGTCCACCGGGGAGCTGTTTTTT. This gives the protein CASESTGELFF.

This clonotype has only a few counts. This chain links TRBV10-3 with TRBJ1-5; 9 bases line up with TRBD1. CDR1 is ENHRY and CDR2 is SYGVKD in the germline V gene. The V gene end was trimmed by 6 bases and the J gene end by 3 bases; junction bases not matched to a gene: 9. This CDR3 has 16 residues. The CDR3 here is CAISPADRGDNQPQHF. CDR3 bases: TGTGCCATCAGCCCGGCGGACAGGGGCGACAATCAGCCCCAGCATTTT.

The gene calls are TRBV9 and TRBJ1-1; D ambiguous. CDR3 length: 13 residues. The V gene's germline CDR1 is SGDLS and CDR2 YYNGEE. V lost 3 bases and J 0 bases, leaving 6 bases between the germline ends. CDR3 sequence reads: CASSDPMNTEAFF. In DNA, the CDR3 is TGTGCCAGCAGCGACCCTATGAACACTGAAGCTTTCTTT.

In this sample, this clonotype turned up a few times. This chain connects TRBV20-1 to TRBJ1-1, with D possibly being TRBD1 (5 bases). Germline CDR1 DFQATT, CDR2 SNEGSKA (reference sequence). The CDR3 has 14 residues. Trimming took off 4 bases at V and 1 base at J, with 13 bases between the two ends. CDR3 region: CSANVAGRNTEAFF. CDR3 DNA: TGCAGTGCTAATGTAGCAGGGAGGAACACTGAAGCTTTCTTT.

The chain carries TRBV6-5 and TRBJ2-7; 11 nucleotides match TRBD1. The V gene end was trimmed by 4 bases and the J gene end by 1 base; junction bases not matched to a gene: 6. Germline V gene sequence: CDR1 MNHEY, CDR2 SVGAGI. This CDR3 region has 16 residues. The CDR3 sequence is CASSSAGQGASYEQYF. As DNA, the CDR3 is TGTGCCAGCAGTTCTGCCGGACAGGGGGCTTCCTACGAGCAGTACTTC.

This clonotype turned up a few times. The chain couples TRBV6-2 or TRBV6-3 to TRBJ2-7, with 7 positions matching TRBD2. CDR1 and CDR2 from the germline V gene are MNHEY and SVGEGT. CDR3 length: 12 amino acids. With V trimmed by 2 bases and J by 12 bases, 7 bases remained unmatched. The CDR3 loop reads CASSYPGTNPYF. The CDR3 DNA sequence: TGTGCCAGCAGTTACCCTGGGACTAATCCGTACTTC.

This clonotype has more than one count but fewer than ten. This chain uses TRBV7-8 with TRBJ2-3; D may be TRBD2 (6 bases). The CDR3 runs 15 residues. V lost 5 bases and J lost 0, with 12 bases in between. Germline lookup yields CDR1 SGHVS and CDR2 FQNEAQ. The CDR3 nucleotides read TGTGCCAGCAGCCCCCGGGAGACCAGCACAGATACGCAGTATTTT. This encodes CASSPRETSTDTQYF.

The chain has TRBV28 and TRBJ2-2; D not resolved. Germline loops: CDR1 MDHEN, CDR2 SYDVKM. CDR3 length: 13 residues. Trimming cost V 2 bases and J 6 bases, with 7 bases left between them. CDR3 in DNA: TGTGCCAGCAGTTTAAGGTTCCCCGGGGAGCTGTTTTTT. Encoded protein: CASSLRFPGELFF.

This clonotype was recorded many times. The CDR3 reads CATSPAGSTDTQYF. As DNA, the CDR3 is TGTGCCACCAGTCCGGCAGGAAGCACAGATACGCAGTATTTT. The chain has TRBV24-1 and TRBJ2-3; D is ambiguous. Trimming pared 6 bases from V and 0 bases from J, leaving 9 bases between. Germline-derived CDR1 and CDR2 are KGHDR and SFDVKD. The CDR3 runs 14 residues.

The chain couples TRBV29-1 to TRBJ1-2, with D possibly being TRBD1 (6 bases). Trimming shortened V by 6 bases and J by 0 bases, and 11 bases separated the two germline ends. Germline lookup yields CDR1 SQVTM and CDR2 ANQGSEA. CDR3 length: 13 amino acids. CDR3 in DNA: TGCAGCGTCGACAGGAAAACTAACTATGGCTACACCTTC. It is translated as CSVDRKTNYGYTF.

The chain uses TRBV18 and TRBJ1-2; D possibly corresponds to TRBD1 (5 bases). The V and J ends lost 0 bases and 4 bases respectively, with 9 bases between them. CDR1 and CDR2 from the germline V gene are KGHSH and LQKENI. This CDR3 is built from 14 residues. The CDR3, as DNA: TGTGCCAGCTCACCACCTAGGGGTTCCTATGGCTACACCTTC. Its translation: CASSPPRGSYGYTF.

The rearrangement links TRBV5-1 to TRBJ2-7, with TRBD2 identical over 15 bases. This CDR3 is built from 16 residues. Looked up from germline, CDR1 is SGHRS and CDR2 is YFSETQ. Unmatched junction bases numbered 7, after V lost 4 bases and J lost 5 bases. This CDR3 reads CASSKTRTSGRDEQYF. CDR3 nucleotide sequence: TGCGCCAGCAGCAAAACCCGGACTAGCGGGAGGGACGAGCAGTACTTC.

The CDR3 sequence: CAWSVRGSFNQPQHF. The CDR3 DNA is TGTGCCTGGAGTGTAAGGGGCAGCTTTAATCAGCCCCAGCATTTT. The gene calls are TRBV30 and TRBJ1-5; D is possibly TRBD1 (5 bases). Trimming removed 0 bases from V and 4 bases from J, with 13 bases in between. The CDR3 runs 15 residues. Germline CDR1 GTSNPN, CDR2 SVGIG (reference sequence).

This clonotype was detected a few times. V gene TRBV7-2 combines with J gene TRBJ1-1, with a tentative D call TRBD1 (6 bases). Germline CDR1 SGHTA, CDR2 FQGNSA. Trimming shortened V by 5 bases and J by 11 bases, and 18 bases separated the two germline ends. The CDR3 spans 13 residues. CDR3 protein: CASSPRQAPSAFF. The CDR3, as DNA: TGTGCCAGCAGCCCACGACAGGCCCCCTCTGCTTTCTTT. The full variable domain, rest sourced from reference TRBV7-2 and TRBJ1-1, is GAGVSQSPSNKVTEKGKDVELRCDPISGHTALYWYRQSLGQGLEFLIYFQGNSAPDKSGLPSDRFSAERTGGSVSTLTIQRTQQEDSAVYLCASSPRQAPSAFFGQGTRLTVV.

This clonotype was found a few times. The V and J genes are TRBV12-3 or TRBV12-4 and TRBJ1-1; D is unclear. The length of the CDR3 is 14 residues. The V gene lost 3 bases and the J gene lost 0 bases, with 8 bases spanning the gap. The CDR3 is CASSFGNMNTEAFF. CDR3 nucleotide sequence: TGTGCCAGCAGTTTTGGAAACATGAACACTGAAGCTTTCTTT.

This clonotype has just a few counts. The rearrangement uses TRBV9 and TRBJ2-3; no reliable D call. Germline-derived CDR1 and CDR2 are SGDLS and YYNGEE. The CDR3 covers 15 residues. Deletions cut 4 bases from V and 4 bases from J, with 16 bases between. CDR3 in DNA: TGTGCCAGCAGCCCTACGGAGCGTTGGGCAGATACGCAGTATTTT. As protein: CASSPTERWADTQYF.

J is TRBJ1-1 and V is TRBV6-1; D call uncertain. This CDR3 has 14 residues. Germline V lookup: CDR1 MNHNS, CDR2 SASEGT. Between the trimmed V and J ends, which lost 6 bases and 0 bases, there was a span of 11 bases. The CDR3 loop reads CASRQERMNTEAFF. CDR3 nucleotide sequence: TGTGCCAGCAGGCAGGAGAGAATGAACACTGAAGCTTTCTTT.

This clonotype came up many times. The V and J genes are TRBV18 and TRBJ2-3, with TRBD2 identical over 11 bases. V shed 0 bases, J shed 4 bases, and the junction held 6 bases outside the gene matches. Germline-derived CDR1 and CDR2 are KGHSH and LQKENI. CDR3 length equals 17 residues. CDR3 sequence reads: CASSPPGSGRAPDTQYF. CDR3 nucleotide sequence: TGTGCCAGCTCACCACCAGGTAGCGGGAGGGCCCCAGATACGCAGTATTTT.